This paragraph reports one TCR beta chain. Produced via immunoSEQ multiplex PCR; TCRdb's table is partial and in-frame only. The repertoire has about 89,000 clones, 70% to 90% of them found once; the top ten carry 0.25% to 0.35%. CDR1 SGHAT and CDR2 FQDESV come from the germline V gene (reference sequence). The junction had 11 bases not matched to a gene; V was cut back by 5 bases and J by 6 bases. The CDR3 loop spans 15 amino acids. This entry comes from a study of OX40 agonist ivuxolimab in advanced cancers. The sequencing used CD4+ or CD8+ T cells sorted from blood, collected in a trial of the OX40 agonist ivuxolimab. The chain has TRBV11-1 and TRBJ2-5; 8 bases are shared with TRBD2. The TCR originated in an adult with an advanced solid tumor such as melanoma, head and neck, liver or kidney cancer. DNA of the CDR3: TGTGCCAGCAGCCCCCTGAGCGGGGGAGGGAAGACCCAGTACTTC. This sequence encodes CASSPLSGGGKTQYF.